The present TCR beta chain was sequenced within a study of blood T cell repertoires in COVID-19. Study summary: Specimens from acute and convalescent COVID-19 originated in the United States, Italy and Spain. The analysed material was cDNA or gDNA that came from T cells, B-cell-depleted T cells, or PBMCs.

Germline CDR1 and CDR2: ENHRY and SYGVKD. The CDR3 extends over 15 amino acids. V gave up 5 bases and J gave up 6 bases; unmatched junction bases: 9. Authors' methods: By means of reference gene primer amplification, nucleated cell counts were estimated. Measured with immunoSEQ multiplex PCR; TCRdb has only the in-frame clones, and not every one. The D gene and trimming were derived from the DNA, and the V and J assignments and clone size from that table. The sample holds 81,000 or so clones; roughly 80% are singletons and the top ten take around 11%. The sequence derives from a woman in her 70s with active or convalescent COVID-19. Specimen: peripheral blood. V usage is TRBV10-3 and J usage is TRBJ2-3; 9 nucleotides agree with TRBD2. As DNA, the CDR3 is TGTGCCATCAGTACAAGCGGGGGGACAACGGATACGCAGTATTTT. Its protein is CAISTSGGTTDTQYF.